This TCR beta chain came from a study of beta chain features in type 1 diabetes. With regard to this clone: Relative to the germline gene, one junction end is altered; a read error may explain this.

CDR3 length: 15 residues. Germline lookup yields CDR1 SGDLS and CDR2 YYNGEE. The sequenced template was cDNA made from the entire isolated RNA. Measured with immunoSEQ multiplex PCR; TCRdb has only the in-frame clones, and not every one. The sample holds about 360,000 clones, roughly 12% seen once. Sequenced: naive CD4+ T cells from blood. This clonotype was obtained from a man between 18 and 29 years old in good health. The chain combines TRBV9 with TRBJ2-2; a weak D match, TRBD1 (5 bases). CDR3 bases: TGTGCCAACAGCCTGACAGTAGCGAACACCGGGGAGCTGTTTTTT. Translating gives CANSLTVANTGELFF. The full variable domain, with the rest looked up from reference TRBV9 and TRBJ2-2, is DSGVTQTPKHLITATGQRVTLRCSPRSGDLSVYWYQQSLDQGLQFLIQYYNGEERAKGNILERFSAQQFPDLHSELNLSSLELGDSALYFCANSLTVANTGELFFGEGSRLTVL.